This T cell receptor (beta chain) was obtained from a study of shared clonotypes between healthy human individuals (TCRdb year 2020). With regard to the full study: The cohort included a few men and a couple of women between 18 and 49 years of age. Between about 0.9 and 8.9 billion PBMCs per donor were obtained by leukapheresis. Libraries were prepared and TCR repertoires were sequenced by different laboratories using diverse techniques, in order to increase sequencing depth and limit assay-specific biases. The study deeply sequenced blood TCR repertoires of five healthy adults to estimate repertoire size and the extent of clonotype sharing between individuals. For each donor, CD4 naive and CD4 memory were each run on three plates, CD8 naive on two plates, and CD8 memory on one plate.

From the cysteine through the phenylalanine, the CDR3 covers 15 amino acids. Only the CDR3 part of the read is kept: 45 bases, read in frame from the first base. V and J are truncated by 1 base and 8 bases respectively, leaving an intervening sequence of 16 bases. As encoded in the germline V gene, CDR1 is SGDLS while CDR2 is YYNGEE. The research as a whole found: Across four donors, about 5% of naive CD4, roughly 3.5% of naive CD8, around 2.1% of memory CD4, and over 0.35% of memory CD8 clonotypes were shared. The small number of donors limited the genetic and exposure-history diversity represented. Naive subsets generally had larger estimated clonotype richness than memory subsets did. Incomplete sequencing was indicated by rarefaction of sorted-subset datasets, despite the large sequencing depth. Sampling was restricted to blood, and TCR repertoires in tissues likely differ from the TCR repertoires found in blood. Compared with non-shared clonotypes, the clonotypes found in all four sorted-subset donors had higher generation probabilities. Based on pairwise subsampling, the degree of clonotype sharing among donors was expected to be affected by sequencing depth.

Using the deep immunoSEQ assay, TCR CDR3 regions were amplified from genomic DNA by multiplex PCR. Genomic DNA extracted from each cell subset was distributed evenly over all wells of several immunoSEQ 96-well plates, and each plate served as one replicate. Each replicate PCR for sorted subsets received about 180 ng genomic DNA, equal to 30,000 or so T cell genomes. Purified libraries were measured with a Qubit 3.0 fluorometer, size-checked on a Bioanalyzer 2100, and measured again with the KAPA Library Quantification kit. A separate single-read 150-cycle Illumina NextSeq 550 flow cell was used to sequence each immunoSEQ 96-well plate. The authors processed their data as follows. The immunoSEQ output contained only junctional sequences without quality scores, so filtering could not match that applied to full-length reads. Sequences were annotated with PyIR, a Python wrapper for IgBLAST v1.9, and V/J genes and CDR3 were assigned using IMGT germline references. Reads with weak V/J assignments (E-value above 1e-6), missing CDR3, stop codons, out-of-frame junctions, or ambiguous translated residues were removed. V3J clonotypes were defined by identical inferred V gene, J gene, and CDR3 amino acid sequence. The percentage overlap between two repertoires was calculated by dividing the number of shared unique clonotypes by the size of the smaller repertoire. Repertoire richness was assessed with RTK rarefaction, the Chao1 estimator, and Recon v2.1 estimates of unobserved clonotypes. For all TCRbeta clonotypes obtained by the gDNA method from several donors, generation probabilities were computed with OLGA. Not all clones reach the TCRdb copy of this immuneACCESS table, which keeps in-frame sequences only. Checked studies attribute under half of the gap to unresolved V genes and leave the rest unexplained. D and trimming were read from the DNA, whereas the V and J calls and clone size are those reported in that table. Present in this sample are roughly 1 million clones, roughly 74% of which were seen just once. The top ten clones comprise 0.5% to 0.6% of the sample.

The donors were healthy, HIV-negative adults who had no recently reported acute infections or vaccinations. Only Caucasian adults living in Nashville, Tennessee, USA were represented among the donors. CD4+ T cells were enriched by magnetic negative selection, after which naive cells were positively selected on CD45RA and the negative fraction was taken as the memory subset. Blood was collected by leukapheresis, and PBMCs were isolated by Ficoll-Histopaque density gradient centrifugation and then cryopreserved in liquid nitrogen vapor phase. Analytical flow cytometry was used to check the purity and quantity of each magnetically sorted T cell population. From each sorted fraction, genomic DNA was isolated and quantified by UV absorbance on a Nanodrop 2000c. Details on this clone: The antigen this receptor binds is unknown. No per-base quality is available; no much larger clone lies one base away.

The sequence derives from a man in his late teens or twenties in good health. Some clones in this sample may be carry-over from other donors' samples. The chain links TRBV9 with TRBJ2-1; the D element might be TRBD1 or TRBD2, as each aligns at 6 bases. Material: memory CD4+ T cells from PBMCs. According to the study, the label for this sample's cell subset or site signals: CD45RA-negative fraction. The CDR3 has the sequence CASSVSSRGRDEQFF. The nucleotides are TGTGCCAGCAGCGTATCTAGTCGGGGGCGGGATGAGCAGTTCTTC.